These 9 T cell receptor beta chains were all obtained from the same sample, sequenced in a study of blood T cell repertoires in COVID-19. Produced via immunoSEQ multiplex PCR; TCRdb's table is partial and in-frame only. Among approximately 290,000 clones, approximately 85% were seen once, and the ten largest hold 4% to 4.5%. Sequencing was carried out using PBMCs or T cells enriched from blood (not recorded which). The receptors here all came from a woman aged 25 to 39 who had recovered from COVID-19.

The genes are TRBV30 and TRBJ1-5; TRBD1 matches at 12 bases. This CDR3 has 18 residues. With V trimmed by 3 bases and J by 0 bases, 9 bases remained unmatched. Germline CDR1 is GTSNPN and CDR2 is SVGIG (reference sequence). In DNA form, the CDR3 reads TGTGCCTGGAGAGGTGGGACAGGGGGCATGATTAGCAATCAGCCCCAGCATTTT. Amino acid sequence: CAWRGGTGGMISNQPQHF.

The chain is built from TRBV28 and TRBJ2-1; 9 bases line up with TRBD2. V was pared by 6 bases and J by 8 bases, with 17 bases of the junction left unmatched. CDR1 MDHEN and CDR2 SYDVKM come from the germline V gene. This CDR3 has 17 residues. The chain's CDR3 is CASSLTSGSLSVDEQFF. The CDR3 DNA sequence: TGTGCCAGCAGCCTCACTAGCGGGTCCCTCTCCGTCGATGAGCAGTTCTTC.

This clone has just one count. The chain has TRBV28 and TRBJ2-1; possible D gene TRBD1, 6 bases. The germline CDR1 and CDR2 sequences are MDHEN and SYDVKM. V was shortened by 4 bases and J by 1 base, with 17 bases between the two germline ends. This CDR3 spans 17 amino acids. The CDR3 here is CASSSSTGLGSYNEQFF. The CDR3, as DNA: TGTGCCAGCAGTTCCTCTACAGGGCTAGGGTCCTACAATGAGCAGTTCTTC.

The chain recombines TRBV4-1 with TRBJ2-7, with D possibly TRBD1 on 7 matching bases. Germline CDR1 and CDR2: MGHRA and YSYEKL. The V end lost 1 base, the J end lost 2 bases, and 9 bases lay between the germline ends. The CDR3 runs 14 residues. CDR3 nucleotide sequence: TGCGCCAGCAGCCAAGCAGGGGGGACCTACGAGCAGTACTTC. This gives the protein CASSQAGGTYEQYF.

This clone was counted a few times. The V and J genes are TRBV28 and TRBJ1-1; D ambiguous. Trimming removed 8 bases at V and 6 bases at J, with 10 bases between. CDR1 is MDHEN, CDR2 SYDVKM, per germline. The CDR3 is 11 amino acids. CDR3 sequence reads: CASREYPEAFF. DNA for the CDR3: TGTGCCAGCCGCGAATACCCTGAAGCTTTCTTT.

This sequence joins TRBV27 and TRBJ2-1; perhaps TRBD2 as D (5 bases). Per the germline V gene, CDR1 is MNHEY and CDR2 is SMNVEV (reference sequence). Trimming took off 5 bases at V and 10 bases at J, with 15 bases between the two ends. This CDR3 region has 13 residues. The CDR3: CASSPEPGIEQFF. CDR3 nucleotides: TGTGCCAGCAGTCCCGAACCGGGAATAGAGCAGTTCTTC.

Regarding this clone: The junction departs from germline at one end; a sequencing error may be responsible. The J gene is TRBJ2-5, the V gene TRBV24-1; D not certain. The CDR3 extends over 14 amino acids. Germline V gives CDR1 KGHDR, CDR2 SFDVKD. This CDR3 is CATSDLTEQGTQYF. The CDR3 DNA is TGTGCCACCAGTGATTTAACAGAGCAAGGGACCCAGTACTTC.

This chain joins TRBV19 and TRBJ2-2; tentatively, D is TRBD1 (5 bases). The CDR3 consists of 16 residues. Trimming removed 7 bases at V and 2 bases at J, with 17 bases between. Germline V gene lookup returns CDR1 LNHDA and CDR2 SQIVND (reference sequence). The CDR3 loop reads CASTDQGQVNTGELFF. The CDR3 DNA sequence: TGTGCCAGTACCGATCAGGGCCAGGTTAACACCGGGGAGCTGTTTTTT.

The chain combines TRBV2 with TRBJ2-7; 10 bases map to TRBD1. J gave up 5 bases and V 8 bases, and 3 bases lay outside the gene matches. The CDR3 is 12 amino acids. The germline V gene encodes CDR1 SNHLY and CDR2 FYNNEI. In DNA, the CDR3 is TGTGCCAGCCGGGACAGGGGACACGAGCAGTACTTC. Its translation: CASRDRGHEQYF.